This T cell receptor (beta chain) was observed in a study of early T cells in non-severe SARS-CoV-2 infection. Trimming removed 5 bases from V and 5 bases from J; junction bases left unmatched: 14. In germline, CDR1 is SGHAT, CDR2 FQNNGV. The CDR3 is 16 amino acids. MiXCR was run by TCRdb on the 5' RACE reads, yielding one entry per CDR3 protein. The repertoire consists of roughly 30,000 distinct CDR3 sequences, with 5% to 6.5% occurring once and the leading ten covering over 30%. This clonotype was recorded at least ten times. Sequenced material: whole blood, taken at baseline. The sequence was collected from an adult who was a healthcare worker with PCR-confirmed SARS-CoV-2 infection or an uninfected control (not recorded which). This chain links TRBV11-2 with TRBJ1-1, with 7 bases lining up with TRBD1. The CDR3 region has the DNA TGTGCCAGCAGCCGCACGCCGACAGGGTCGTTAACTGAAGCTTTCTTT. Translating it yields CASSRTPTGSLTEAFF.